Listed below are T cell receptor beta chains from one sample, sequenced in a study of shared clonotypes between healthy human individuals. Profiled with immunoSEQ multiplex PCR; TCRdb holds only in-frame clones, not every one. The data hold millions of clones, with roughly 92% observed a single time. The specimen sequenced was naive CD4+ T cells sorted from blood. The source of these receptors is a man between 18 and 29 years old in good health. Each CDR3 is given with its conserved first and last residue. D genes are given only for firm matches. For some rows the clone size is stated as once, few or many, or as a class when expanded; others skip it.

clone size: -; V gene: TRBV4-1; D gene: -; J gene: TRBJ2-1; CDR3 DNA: TGCGCCAGCAGTGGGACGTTGGGGGGCGTCAACAATGAGCAGTTCTTC; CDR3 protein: CASSGTLGGVNNEQFF
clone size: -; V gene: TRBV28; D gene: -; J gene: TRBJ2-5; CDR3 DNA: TGTGCCAGCAGTTTCGGAGGAGGGGCGTGGGAGACCCAGTACTTC; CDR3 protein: CASSFGGGAWETQYF
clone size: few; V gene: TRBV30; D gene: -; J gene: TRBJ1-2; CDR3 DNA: TGTGTGGGGGTCGGAGGCTATGGCTACACCTTC; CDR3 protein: CVGVGGYGYTF
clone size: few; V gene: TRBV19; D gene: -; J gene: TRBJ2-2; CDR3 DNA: TGTGCCAGTAGTTCCTGGGGGGACACCGGGGAGCTGTTTTTT; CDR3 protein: CASSSWGDTGELFF
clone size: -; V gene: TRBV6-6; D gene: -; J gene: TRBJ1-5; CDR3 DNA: TGTGCCAGCAGCTGGACTTCCAATCAGCCCCAGCATTTT; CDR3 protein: CASSWTSNQPQHF
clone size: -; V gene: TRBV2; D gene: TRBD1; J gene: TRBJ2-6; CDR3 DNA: TGTGCCAGTATTCTAGAACAGGGGCTGGTGGCCAACGTCCTGACTTTC; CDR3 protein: CASILEQGLVANVLTF
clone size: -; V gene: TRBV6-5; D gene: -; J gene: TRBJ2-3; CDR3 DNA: TGTGCCAGCAGTTACTCGAGCCAGGGCGGGGATACGCAGTATTTT; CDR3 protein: CASSYSSQGGDTQYF
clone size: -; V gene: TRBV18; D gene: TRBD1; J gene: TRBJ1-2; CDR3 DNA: TGTGCCAGCTCACCAGACAGGGTAAACTATGGCTACACCTTC; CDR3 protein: CASSPDRVNYGYTF
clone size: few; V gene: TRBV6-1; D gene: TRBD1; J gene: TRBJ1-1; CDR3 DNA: TGTGCCAGCAGTGTACAGGGGGCAATTGCCTCTTCTGAAGCTTTCTTT; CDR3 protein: CASSVQGAIASSEAFF
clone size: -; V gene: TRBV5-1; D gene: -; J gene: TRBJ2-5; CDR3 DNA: TGCGCCAGCAGCGTGACTAGTTTCCAAGAGACCCAGTACTTC; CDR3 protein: CASSVTSFQETQYF
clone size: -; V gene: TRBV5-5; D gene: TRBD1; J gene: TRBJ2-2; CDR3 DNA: TGTGCCAGCAGCGGACGACAGGGGGCACACACCGGGGAGCTGTTTTTT; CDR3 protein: CASSGRQGAHTGELFF
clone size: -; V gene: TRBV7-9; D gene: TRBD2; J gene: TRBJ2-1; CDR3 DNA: TGTGCCAGCAGCTTAGAAGGAGCGGGGAGATACAATGAGCAGTTCTTC; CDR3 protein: CASSLEGAGRYNEQFF
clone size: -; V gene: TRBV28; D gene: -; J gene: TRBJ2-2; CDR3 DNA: TGTGCCAGCAGTTTCGGACCCCCGGGGAACACCGGGGAGCTGTTTTTT; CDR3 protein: CASSFGPPGNTGELFF
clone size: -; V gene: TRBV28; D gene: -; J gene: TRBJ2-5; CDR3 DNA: TGTGCCAGCAGTTTTGGAGGGACGGGCGGGGAGACCCAGTACTTC; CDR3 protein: CASSFGGTGGETQYF
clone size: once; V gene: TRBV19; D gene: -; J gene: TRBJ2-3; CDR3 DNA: TGTGCCAGTAGTCCGATACTAGCACCCGACACAGATACGCAGTATTTT; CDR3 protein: CASSPILAPDTDTQYF
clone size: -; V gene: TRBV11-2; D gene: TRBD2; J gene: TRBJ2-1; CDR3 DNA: TGTGCCAGCAGCTCCCGACTAGCGGGTCTCCCTTACAATGAGCAGTTCTTC; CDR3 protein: CASSSRLAGLPYNEQFF
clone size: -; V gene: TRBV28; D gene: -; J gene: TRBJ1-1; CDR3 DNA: TGTGCCAGCAGTCCACGTCCCACTGAAGCTTTCTTT; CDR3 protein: CASSPRPTEAFF
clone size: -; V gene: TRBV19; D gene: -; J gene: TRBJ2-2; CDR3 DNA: TGTGCCAGTAAGAACGATCCCCGGAACACCGGGGAGCTGTTTTTT; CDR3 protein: CASKNDPRNTGELFF
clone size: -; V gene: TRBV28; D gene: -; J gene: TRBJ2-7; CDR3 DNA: TGTGCCAGCAGTTTGGGACCCACCTTAGTCGAGCAGTACTTC; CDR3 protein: CASSLGPTLVEQYF
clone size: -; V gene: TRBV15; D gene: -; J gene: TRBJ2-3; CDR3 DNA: TGTGCCACCAGCAGAGATCCTTTCACAGATACGCAGTATTTT; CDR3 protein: CATSRDPFTDTQYF
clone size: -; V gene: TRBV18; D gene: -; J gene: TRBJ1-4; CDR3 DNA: TGTGCCAGCTCACCAGGGGCGAATGAAAAACTGTTTTTT; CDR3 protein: CASSPGANEKLFF
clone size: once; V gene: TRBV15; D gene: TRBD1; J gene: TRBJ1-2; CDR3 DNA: TGTGCCACCAGCCCCTGGGACAGCTATGGCTACACCTTC; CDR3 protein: CATSPWDSYGYTF
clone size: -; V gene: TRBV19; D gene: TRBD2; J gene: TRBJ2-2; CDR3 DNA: TGTGCCAGTACCCTCGGGGGGGCTGAGACCGGGGAGCTGTTTTTT; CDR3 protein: CASTLGGAETGELFF
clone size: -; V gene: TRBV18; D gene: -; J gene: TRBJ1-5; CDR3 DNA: TGTGCCAGCTCACCACAGGGGAATCAGCCCCAGCATTTT; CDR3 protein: CASSPQGNQPQHF
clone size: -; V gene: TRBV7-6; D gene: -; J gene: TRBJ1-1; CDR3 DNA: TGTGCCAGCAGCTTAGCTTTTGACACTGAAGCTTTCTTT; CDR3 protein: CASSLAFDTEAFF
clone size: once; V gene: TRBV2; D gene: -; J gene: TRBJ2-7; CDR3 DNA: TGTGCCAGCACCAGCCAGGAAGGGTTGCACGAGCAGTACTTC; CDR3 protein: CASTSQEGLHEQYF
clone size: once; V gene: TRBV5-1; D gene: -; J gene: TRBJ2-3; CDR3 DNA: TGCGCCAGCAGCTTGGAGGGGACCCACACAGATACGCAGTATTTT; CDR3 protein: CASSLEGTHTDTQYF
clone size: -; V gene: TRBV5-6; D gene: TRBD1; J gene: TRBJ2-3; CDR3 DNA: TGTGCCAGCAGCTTGTCTGGACAGGGCACAGATACGCAGTATTTT; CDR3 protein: CASSLSGQGTDTQYF
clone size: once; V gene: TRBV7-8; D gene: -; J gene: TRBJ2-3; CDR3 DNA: TGTGCCACGGGCTACCCTAGCACAGATACGCAGTATTTT; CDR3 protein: CATGYPSTDTQYF
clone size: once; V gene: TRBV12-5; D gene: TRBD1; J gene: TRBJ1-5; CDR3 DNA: TGTGCTAGTGGTTTGGACAGGGGGCAAAATCAGCCCCAGCATTTT; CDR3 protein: CASGLDRGQNQPQHF
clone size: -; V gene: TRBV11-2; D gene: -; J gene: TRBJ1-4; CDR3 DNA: TGTGCCAGCAGCTTAATCGGGTCAACTAATGAAAAACTGTTTTTT; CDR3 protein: CASSLIGSTNEKLFF
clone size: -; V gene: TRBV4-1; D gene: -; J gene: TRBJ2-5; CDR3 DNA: TGCGCCAGCAGCCTCGGGGAGACCCAGTACTTC; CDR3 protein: CASSLGETQYF
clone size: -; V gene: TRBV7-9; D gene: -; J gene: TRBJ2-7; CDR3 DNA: TGTGCCAGCAGCCGCACAGGGATGGGAGAGCAGTACTTC; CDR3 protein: CASSRTGMGEQYF
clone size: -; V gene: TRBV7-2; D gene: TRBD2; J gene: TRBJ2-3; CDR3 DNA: TGTGCCAGCAGCTCCGGACTAGCCCCAAGCACAGATACGCAGTATTTT; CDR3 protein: CASSSGLAPSTDTQYF
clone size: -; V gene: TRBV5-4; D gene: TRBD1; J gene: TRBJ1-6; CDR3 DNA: TGTGCCAGCAGCCGTGCCGGGACAGCCAATTCACCCCTCCACTTT; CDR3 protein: CASSRAGTANSPLHF
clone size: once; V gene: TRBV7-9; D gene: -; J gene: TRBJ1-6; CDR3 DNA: TGTGCCAGCAGCTTAGCGCTTCAGGGACGAACAGATAATTCACCCCTCCACTTT; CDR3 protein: CASSLALQGRTDNSPLHF
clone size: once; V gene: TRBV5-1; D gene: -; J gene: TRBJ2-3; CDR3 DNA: TGCGCCAGCAGCCCCCGTGCGATTGCACAGGCTAGCACAGATACGCAGTATTTT; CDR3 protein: CASSPRAIAQASTDTQYF
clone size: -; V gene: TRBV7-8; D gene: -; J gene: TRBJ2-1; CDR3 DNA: TGTGCCAGCAGCTTACCGGGAAACAATGAGCAGTTCTTC; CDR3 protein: CASSLPGNNEQFF
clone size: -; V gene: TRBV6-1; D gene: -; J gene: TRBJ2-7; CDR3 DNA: TGTGCCAGCAGTGTCTCCCTCGATTCCTACGAGCAGTACTTC; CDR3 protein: CASSVSLDSYEQYF
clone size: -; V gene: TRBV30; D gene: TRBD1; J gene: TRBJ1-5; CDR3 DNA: TGTGCCTGGAGCCGGGACAGTAGCAATCAGCCCCAGCATTTT; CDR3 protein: CAWSRDSSNQPQHF
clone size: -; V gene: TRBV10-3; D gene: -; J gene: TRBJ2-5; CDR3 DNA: TGTGCCATCAGTGCCAGCGCTACAGAGACCCAGTACTTC; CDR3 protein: CAISASATETQYF
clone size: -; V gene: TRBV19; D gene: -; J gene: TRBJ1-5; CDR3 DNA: TGTGCCAGTAGTATTGGTGGGAATAGCAATCAGCCCCAGCATTTT; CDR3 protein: CASSIGGNSNQPQHF
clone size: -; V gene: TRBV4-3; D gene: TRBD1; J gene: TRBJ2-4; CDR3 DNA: TGCGCCAGCAGCCAAGATAGGGGACAGGGGGCATCGGACAAAAACATTCAGTACTTC; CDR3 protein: CASSQDRGQGASDKNIQYF
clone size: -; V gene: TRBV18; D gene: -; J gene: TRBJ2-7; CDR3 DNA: TGTGCCAGCTCCCCCGGGACGCACTCCTACGAGCAGTACTTC; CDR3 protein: CASSPGTHSYEQYF